Shown below are 4 T cell receptor beta chains from a single sample sequenced in a study of T cell changes during pregnancy in multiple sclerosis. The table came from immunoSEQ multiplex PCR; TCRdb's copy has only in-frame clones and leaves some out. The sample consists of around 50,000 clones, 80% to 95% of them appearing once. Material: CD4+ T cells from peripheral blood mononuclear cells, obtained after pregnancy. These receptors were taken from a female donor in good health, enrolled as a control in a pregnancy study.

This sequence joins TRBV30 and TRBJ1-2, with a tentative D call TRBD1 (5 bases). Trimming took off 5 bases at V and 4 bases at J, with 14 bases between the two ends. The CDR3 loop spans 13 amino acids. Germline-derived CDR1 and CDR2 are GTSNPN and SVGIG (reference sequence). CDR3 loop: CAWARGSSYGYTF. CDR3 in DNA: TGTGCCTGGGCGCGGGGGTCGAGCTATGGCTACACCTTC.

This clone was observed a single time. The rearrangement links TRBV11-3 to TRBJ1-1; D gene ambiguous. The CDR3 is 14 amino acids. Germline CDR1 reads SGHNT; CDR2 reads YENEEA. V lost 1 base and J 1 base, leaving 7 bases between the germline ends. The CDR3 loop is CASSLGNRNTEAFF. The CDR3 region has the DNA TGTGCCAGCAGCTTAGGAAACAGGAACACTGAAGCTTTCTTT.

The chain joins TRBV28 to TRBJ2-6; D uncertain. CDR1 is MDHEN, CDR2 SYDVKM, per germline. V lost 4 bases and J 1 base, leaving 8 bases between the germline ends. CDR3 size: 15 residues. CDR3 in DNA: TGTGCCAGCAGTTCCTGGAGTTCTGGGGCCAACGTCCTGACTTTC. This gives the protein CASSSWSSGANVLTF. Together with reference TRBV28 and TRBJ2-6, the CDR3 gives the full variable domain: DVKVTQSSRYLVKRTGEKVFLECVQDMDHENMFWYRQDPGLGLRLIYFSYDVKMKEKGDIPEGYSVSREKKERFSLILESASTNQTSMYLCASSSWSSGANVLTFGAGSRLTVL.

This chain links TRBV5-1 with TRBJ1-3, with D tentatively TRBD1 (6 bases). The CDR3 has 16 residues. Looked up from germline, CDR1 is SGHRS and CDR2 is YFSETQ. V lost 4 bases and J 3 bases, leaving 17 bases between the germline ends. Here the CDR3 DNA reads TGCGCCAGCAGCATAACCGGGACAACTTTTGGAAACACCATATATTTT. The encoded protein is CASSITGTTFGNTIYF.